The 12 T cell receptor beta chains presented below share a single source sample, sequenced in a study of T cell changes during pregnancy in multiple sclerosis. Sequencing was performed with immunoSEQ multiplex PCR; in TCRdb, only in-frame clones are kept and a portion is missing. The profile shows over 30,000 clones, approximately 88% of them singletons. The sequences come from CD4+ T cells from peripheral blood mononuclear cells, collected before pregnancy. The receptors come from a female donor with multiple sclerosis, enrolled in a pregnancy study.

CDR3 residues: CASSFRALDGELFF. In DNA, the CDR3 is TGCGCCAGTTCCTTCAGGGCTCTGGACGGGGAGCTGTTTTTT. This chain uses TRBV5-1 with TRBJ2-2; tentatively, D is TRBD1 (5 bases). V dropped 8 bases and J dropped 7 bases, with 18 bases sitting between them. Germline values: CDR1 SGHRS, CDR2 YFSETQ. CDR3 size: 14 residues.

V is TRBV5-1 and J is TRBJ2-5; tentative D call: TRBD2 (7 bases). Germline CDR1 SGHRS, CDR2 YFSETQ. The CDR3 is 16 residues long. V was shortened by 7 bases and J by 2 bases, with 21 bases between the two germline ends. The DNA for the CDR3 is TGCGCCAGCCGAGTGGGGGGGGGCGGATATCAAGAGACCCAGTACTTC. This gives the protein CASRVGGGGYQETQYF.

This chain uses TRBV6-6 with TRBJ2-3, with TRBD2 matching over 8 bases. The germline gives CDR1 MNHNY, CDR2 SVGAGI (reference sequence). CDR3 length: 16 amino acids. The J segment lost 2 bases and the V segment lost 0 bases, leaving 4 bases of the junction unmatched. The CDR3 DNA sequence: TGTGCCAGCAGTTACTCTACTAGCGGACACACAGATACGCAGTATTTT. As protein: CASSYSTSGHTDTQYF.

The V gene is TRBV19, the J gene TRBJ1-5; D gene unclear. Trimming took off 3 bases at V and 6 bases at J, with 6 bases between the two ends. The CDR3 runs to 12 residues. CDR1 is LNHDA and CDR2 is SQIVND in the germline V gene (reference sequence). The CDR3 sequence: CASSMRSQPQHF. CDR3 in DNA: TGTGCCAGTAGTATGCGTAGTCAGCCCCAGCATTTT.

This clone was recorded only once. This chain uses TRBV7-9 with TRBJ1-2; 9 bases match TRBD1. The V and J ends lost 1 base and 7 bases, in that order; junction bases with no gene match: 1. The germline CDR1 and CDR2 sequences are SEHNR and FQNEAQ (reference sequence). The CDR3 totals 13 residues. The CDR3 region has the DNA TGTGCCAGCAGCTTAGGGGACAGGGTTGGCTACACCTTC. Translating gives CASSLGDRVGYTF.

The chain carries TRBV5-1 and TRBJ2-1, with 8 bases identical to TRBD1. The trim removed 7 bases at V and 3 bases at J, leaving 9 bases unmatched. The CDR3 totals 15 residues. Looked up from germline, CDR1 is SGHRS and CDR2 is YFSETQ. In nucleotides, the CDR3 is TGCGCCAGCTTCCTTGGAGGACAGGGCTACAATGAGCAGTTCTTC. Its protein is CASFLGGQGYNEQFF.

The chain joins TRBV4-3 to TRBJ2-1, with 7 bases matching TRBD1. Germline CDR1 LGHNA, CDR2 YSLEER. V shed 3 bases, J shed 1 base, and the junction held 12 bases outside the gene matches. The CDR3 runs to 18 residues. In DNA form, the CDR3 reads TGCGCCAGCAGCCAGAAACCCCACCCGGGACAGTCCTACAATGAGCAGTTCTTC. This translates into CASSQKPHPGQSYNEQFF.

V gene TRBV5-5 combines with J gene TRBJ2-7; perhaps TRBD1 as D (6 bases). CDR3 length equals 15 residues. Trimming removed 4 bases at V and 2 bases at J, with 16 bases between. CDR1 and CDR2 (germline): SGHKS, YYEKEE (reference sequence). CDR3 sequence reads: CASSPRDTTPYEQYF. CDR3 DNA sequence: TGTGCCAGCAGCCCCCGGGACACCACCCCCTACGAGCAGTACTTC.

The chain recombines TRBV9 with TRBJ2-3; 7 bases fit TRBD2. The CDR3 contains 15 residues. V trimming: 5 bases; J trimming: 2 bases; junction bases outside the gene matches: 8. The germline gives CDR1 SGDLS, CDR2 YYNGEE. DNA of the CDR3: TGTGCCAGCAGTGGGGGGGGTTCTACCACAGATACGCAGTATTTT. Its translation is CASSGGGSTTDTQYF.

The chain links TRBV9 to TRBJ2-1, with D possibly TRBD1 on 6 matching bases. This CDR3 is built from 13 residues. With 4 bases removed from V and 4 bases from J, the gap between germline ends came to 9 bases. Germline CDR1 is SGDLS and CDR2 is YYNGEE. CDR3 nucleotides: TGTGCCAGCAGCCAAGGACAGTACAATGAGCAGTTCTTC. Translating gives CASSQGQYNEQFF.

The CDR3, as DNA: TGTGCCAGCAGCCTCCGTGGACTAGCGGGCCCCACAGATACGCAGTATTTT. Its translation: CASSLRGLAGPTDTQYF. The chain employs TRBV11-2 and TRBJ2-3; 11 bases fit TRBD2. The CDR3 contains 17 residues. J lost 2 bases, V lost 5 bases, and 9 bases had no gene match. Germline loops: CDR1 SGHAT, CDR2 FQNNGV.

V and J are TRBV5-1 and TRBJ2-7; 10 bases are a match to TRBD2. The V and J ends lost 0 bases and 3 bases, in that order; junction bases with no gene match: 6. This CDR3 region has 16 residues. Germline CDR1 SGHRS, CDR2 YFSETQ. This chain's CDR3 is CASSLASGLAVYEQYF. CDR3 nucleotide sequence: TGCGCCAGCAGCTTGGCCTCAGGACTAGCGGTCTACGAGCAGTACTTC.